These T cell receptor beta chains were read from a single sample in a study of cytomegalovirus exposure and HLA in healthy donors. TCRdb's table, derived via immunoSEQ multiplex PCR, lists solely in-frame clones and lacks some. Here the sample spans more than 95,000 clones, approximately 72% being singletons. The sample was PBMCs. The receptors were sampled from a woman aged 50 to 60 in good health and CMV-seropositive. Each CDR3 is given with its conserved first and last residue. Each record gives: CDR3 protein, clone size, V gene, J gene. Rows may omit the clone size; those that give it use once, few, many or a size class.

CDR3aa: CAFGGYNEQFF; abundance: -; v_gene: TRBV30; j_gene: TRBJ2-1
CDR3aa: CASSQGGGGVEQYF; abundance: -; v_gene: TRBV4-2; j_gene: TRBJ2-7
CDR3aa: CASSPPPGTSGQETQYF; abundance: few; v_gene: TRBV5-1; j_gene: TRBJ2-5
CDR3aa: CASSPGGRQPYEQYF; abundance: -; v_gene: TRBV7-9; j_gene: TRBJ2-7
CDR3aa: CASRTGGDEQFF; abundance: -; v_gene: TRBV5-4; j_gene: TRBJ2-1
CDR3aa: CASSLDSGLAGRQETQYF; abundance: -; v_gene: TRBV11-1; j_gene: TRBJ2-5
CDR3aa: CASSYSSGTSHNEQFF; abundance: once; v_gene: TRBV6-5; j_gene: TRBJ2-1
CDR3aa: CASSVGAGGQYF; abundance: once; v_gene: TRBV2; j_gene: TRBJ2-5
CDR3aa: CAWSYSGNTIYF; abundance: -; v_gene: TRBV30; j_gene: TRBJ1-3
CDR3aa: CASRPRTGSETEAFF; abundance: -; v_gene: TRBV6-5; j_gene: TRBJ1-1
CDR3aa: CASSQDLAGDTQYF; abundance: few; v_gene: TRBV14; j_gene: TRBJ2-3
CDR3aa: CASRQGVLFF; abundance: -; v_gene: TRBV6-1; j_gene: TRBJ1-4
CDR3aa: CAWSGGYTIYF; abundance: few; v_gene: TRBV30; j_gene: TRBJ1-3
CDR3aa: CASRPYGPQHF; abundance: -; v_gene: TRBV6-8; j_gene: TRBJ1-5
CDR3aa: CASSYAGKLNTEAFF; abundance: -; v_gene: TRBV6-5; j_gene: TRBJ1-1
CDR3aa: CASSRRGGPETQYF; abundance: -; v_gene: TRBV13; j_gene: TRBJ2-5
CDR3aa: CASSSLGLAGRSYEQYF; abundance: -; v_gene: TRBV13; j_gene: TRBJ2-7
CDR3aa: CAISERTGSRPGNTIYF; abundance: -; v_gene: TRBV10-3; j_gene: TRBJ1-3
CDR3aa: CSVEAGTNQFF; abundance: -; v_gene: TRBV20-1; j_gene: TRBJ2-1
CDR3aa: CASRRRTGGDEKLFF; abundance: once; v_gene: TRBV2; j_gene: TRBJ1-4
CDR3aa: CASSQDRGTEQFF; abundance: few; v_gene: TRBV16; j_gene: TRBJ2-1
CDR3aa: CASSWDRAGGYTF; abundance: -; v_gene: TRBV7-3; j_gene: TRBJ1-2
CDR3aa: CASSLTTGVNTEAFF; abundance: -; v_gene: TRBV7-6; j_gene: TRBJ1-1
CDR3aa: CASSSTSGTYNEQFF; abundance: -; v_gene: TRBV7-3; j_gene: TRBJ2-1
CDR3aa: CASSLTSYYNEQFF; abundance: once; v_gene: TRBV5-4; j_gene: TRBJ2-1
CDR3aa: CAWTRVIRTEAFF; abundance: -; v_gene: TRBV30; j_gene: TRBJ1-1
CDR3aa: CASKEGTAGTSEQFF; abundance: -; v_gene: TRBV6-1; j_gene: TRBJ2-1
CDR3aa: CASSVGQGIEAFF; abundance: -; v_gene: TRBV7-2; j_gene: TRBJ1-1
CDR3aa: CATSRGGIAGDEQYF; abundance: -; v_gene: TRBV15; j_gene: TRBJ2-7